The present T cell receptor (beta chain) was sequenced within a study of CD8+ T cells in alopecia areata. Across the whole study: Tofacitinib lasted 6 to 18 months, then 6 months off drug. Scoring of treated patients' severity used the percentage of affected scalp area. General study findings and limits: It was less clear whether patients shared TCRs than it was in mice, possibly because of HLA.

There are 13 residues in the CDR3. Per the germline V gene, CDR1 is MGHRA and CDR2 is YSYEKL. Deletions cut 0 bases from V and 2 bases from J, with 5 bases between. As regards this clone: Its antigen is not identified.

TCR sequencing used cDNA made by reverse transcription of extracted RNA. Method: immunoSEQ multiplex PCR; TCRdb's copy keeps in-frame clones and lacks some. The table has 64,000 or so clones, 46% seen once. Regarding treatment: oral pan-JAK inhibitor, 5-10 mg twice daily. The specimen comprised CD8+ T cells sorted from blood, sampled at roughly week 38, from a patient treated with tofacitinib. V and J are TRBV4-1 and TRBJ2-7; no clear D. This clonotype was sampled from a human donor with alopecia areata. The CDR3 reads CASSQDRAYEQYF. The DNA for the CDR3 is TGCGCCAGCAGCCAAGATAGGGCCTACGAGCAGTACTTC.